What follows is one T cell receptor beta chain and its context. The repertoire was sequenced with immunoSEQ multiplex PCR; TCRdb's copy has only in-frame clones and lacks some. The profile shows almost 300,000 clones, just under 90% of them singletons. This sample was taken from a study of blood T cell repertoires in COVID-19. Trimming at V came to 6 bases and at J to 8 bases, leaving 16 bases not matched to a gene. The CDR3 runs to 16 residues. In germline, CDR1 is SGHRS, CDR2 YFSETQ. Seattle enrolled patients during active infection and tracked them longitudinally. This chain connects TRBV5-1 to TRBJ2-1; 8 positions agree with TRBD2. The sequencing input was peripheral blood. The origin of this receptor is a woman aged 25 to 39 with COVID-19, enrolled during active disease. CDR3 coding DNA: TGCGCCAGCACCACTAAAACCGGGACTAGAACTTATGAGCAGTTCTTC. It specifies CASTTKTGTRTYEQFF.